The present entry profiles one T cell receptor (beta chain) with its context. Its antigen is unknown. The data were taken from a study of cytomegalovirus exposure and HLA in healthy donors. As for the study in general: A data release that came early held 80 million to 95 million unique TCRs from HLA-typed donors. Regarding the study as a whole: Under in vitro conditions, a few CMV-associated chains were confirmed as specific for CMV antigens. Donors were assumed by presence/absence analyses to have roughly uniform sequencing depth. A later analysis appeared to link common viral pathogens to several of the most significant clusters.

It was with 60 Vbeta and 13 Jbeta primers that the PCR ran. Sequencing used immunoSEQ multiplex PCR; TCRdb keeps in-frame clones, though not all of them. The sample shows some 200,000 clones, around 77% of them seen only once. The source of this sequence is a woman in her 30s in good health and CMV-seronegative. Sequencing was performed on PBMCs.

In DNA, the CDR3 is TGCGCCAGCAGTATTAATACAGGGAGCGACTACGAGCAGTACTTC. Translating gives CASSINTGSDYEQYF. The chain combines TRBV5-1 with TRBJ2-7; tentatively, D is TRBD1 (6 bases). Trimming removed 5 bases at V and 3 bases at J, with 18 bases between. Germline V gene lookup returns CDR1 SGHRS and CDR2 YFSETQ. The CDR3 is made up of 15 amino acids.